This T cell receptor (beta chain) stems from a study of graft-versus-host responses after intestinal transplantation. Study-wide results and caveats: Circulating GvH clone levels at their peak were associated with HvG declines (early post-transplant).

This clone appeared once. What it recognizes is unknown. Clones were sequenced by immunoSEQ multiplex PCR, and TCRdb holds only the in-frame ones, with some missing. The sample carries 85,000 to 130,000 clones, 87% recorded once. This TCR was sampled from a human donor who received an intestinal transplant. The specimen was unstimulated CD4+ T cells sorted from spleen or lymph node cells, collected before intestinal transplant.

CDR3 bases: TGTGCCAGCATCTGGACAGGGGTTCCCTACAATGAGCAGTTCTTC. Translated, it gives CASIWTGVPYNEQFF. The chain combines TRBV2 with TRBJ2-1; TRBD1 aligns across 9 bases. This CDR3 is 15 amino acids long. CDR1 SNHLY and CDR2 FYNNEI come from the germline V gene. Trimming at V came to 7 bases and at J to 2 bases, leaving 6 bases not matched to a gene.